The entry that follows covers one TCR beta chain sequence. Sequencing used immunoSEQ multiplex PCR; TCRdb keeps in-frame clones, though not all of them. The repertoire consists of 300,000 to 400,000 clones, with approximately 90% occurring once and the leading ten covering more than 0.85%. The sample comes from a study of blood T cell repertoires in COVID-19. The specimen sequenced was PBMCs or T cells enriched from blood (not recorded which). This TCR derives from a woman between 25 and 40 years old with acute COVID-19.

CDR3 coding DNA: TGTGCCAGCAGTCCCCAGGGAAACTATGGCTACACCTTC. Residues: CASSPQGNYGYTF. V gene TRBV6-2 or TRBV6-3 combines with J gene TRBJ1-2, with D perhaps TRBD1 (5 bases). The V gene's germline CDR1 is MNHEY and CDR2 SVGEGT. V lost 5 bases and J 2 bases, leaving 9 bases between the germline ends. This CDR3 has 13 amino acids.